These 8 T cell receptor beta chains were all obtained from the same sample, sequenced in a study of CD8 T cells in ankylosing spondylitis. TCRdb called the 5' RACE reads again in MiXCR, with one record for every CDR3 protein. The sample carries 150,000 or so distinct CDR3 sequences, 9.5% to 13% recorded once. Material for sequencing was blood, either unsorted or a sorted T cell fraction (not recorded which). The receptors originated from a male donor with ankylosing spondylitis or in good health (not recorded which).

This clonotype was picked up many times. In DNA form, the CDR3 reads TGCGCCAGCAGTGAGTCGACGGTTGGGACAGGGGCAGATACGCAGTATTTT. It yields the protein CASSESTVGTGADTQYF. The rearrangement uses TRBV10-1 and TRBJ2-3; TRBD1 matches at 10 bases. V shed 0 bases and J 4 bases; nucleotides not matched to a gene: 7. Germline V gene lookup returns CDR1 WNHNN and CDR2 SYGVQD (reference sequence). CDR3 length: 17 residues.

This clonotype was detected ten times or more. The CDR3 sequence is CASSSRTAADEKLFF. The CDR3 DNA is TGTGCCAGCAGCTCGAGGACAGCGGCGGATGAAAAACTGTTTTTT. This rearrangement joins TRBV6-1 to TRBJ1-4; D may be TRBD1 (6 bases). This CDR3 is built from 15 residues. The ends were cut back, 6 bases at V and 6 bases at J, with 17 bases in the middle. Germline V gene lookup returns CDR1 MNHNS and CDR2 SASEGT.

Note on this clonotype: Its ends do not fully match the called genes, so a read error is possible. The genes are TRBV6-5 and TRBJ2-7; 11 positions agree with TRBD1. CDR1 and CDR2 (germline): MNHEY, SVGAGI. The CDR3 extends over 15 amino acids. In nucleotides, the CDR3 is TGTGCCAGCAGTCACATCGGGACAGGGGGTTACGGGCAGTACTTC. This translates into CASSHIGTGGYGQYF.

This clonotype was seen many times. The CDR3 DNA reads TGCAGTGCCATCCTCGGGACTAGCCTGAGCCGTGAGCAGTTCTTC. Amino acid sequence: CSAILGTSLSREQFF. The V and J genes are TRBV20-1 and TRBJ2-1, with 9 nucleotides matching TRBD2. V trimming: 6 bases; J trimming: 9 bases; junction bases outside the gene matches: 15. The CDR3 is made up of 15 amino acids. Germline V gene lookup returns CDR1 DFQATT and CDR2 SNEGSKA (reference sequence).

Points on this clonotype: A much larger clone lies one base from this, so it may be a read error. J is TRBJ2-5 and V is TRBV5-1, with 13 bases that match TRBD2. This CDR3 region has 19 residues. The germline gives CDR1 SGHRS, CDR2 YFSETQ. The DNA of the CDR3 is TGCGTCAGCAGCCGTCCCCCCGGACTAGCGGGAGTCATGGGAGAGACCCAGTACTTC. It is translated as CVSSRPPGLAGVMGETQYF.

The table lists this clonotype with a few counts. The chain couples TRBV12-3 or TRBV12-4 to TRBJ2-1; D is possibly TRBD1 or TRBD2 (5 bases each). The CDR3 spans 14 residues. V lost 6 bases, J lost 9 bases, and 18 bases lay in between. The CDR3 region has the DNA TGTGCCAGCAGGGCCGAGGGGCCCATGGGTGAGCAGTTCTTC. It yields the protein CASRAEGPMGEQFF.

This clonotype was seen many times. V usage is TRBV25-1 and J usage is TRBJ2-7; 10 bases are shared with TRBD2. Germline lookup yields CDR1 MGHDK and CDR2 SYGVNS. Trimming took 6 bases from V and 3 from J; bases not matched to a gene: 5. The CDR3 has 14 amino acids. The CDR3 DNA follows: TGTGCCAGCAGGGGGTCTAGCGGGAGCTACGAGCAGTACTTC. It yields the protein CASRGSSGSYEQYF.

This clonotype was seen ten or more times. This chain connects TRBV14 to TRBJ2-3; 8 bases line up with TRBD2. The CDR3 loop spans 18 amino acids. V shed 0 bases, J shed 5 bases, and the junction held 13 bases outside the gene matches. Germline CDR1 reads SGHDN; CDR2 reads FVKESK. The CDR3 DNA sequence: TGTGCCAGCAGCCAAGATCGAGATGGCGGGAGGATTAAAGATACGCAGTATTTT. Amino acids: CASSQDRDGGRIKDTQYF.